The T cell receptor (beta chain) described here comes from a study of post-analysis software for immune sequencing data. Points from the study as a whole: Comparison of patients with controls showed five TRBV segments more frequent in patients, TRBV5-6, TRBV5-1 and TRBV20-1 among them.

TCR beta cDNA libraries had unique molecular identifiers. A single record per CDR3 protein comes from TCRdb applying MiXCR to the PCR reads. The sample lists 170,000 or so distinct CDR3 sequences, 30% occurring once. Germline V gives CDR1 SEHNR, CDR2 FQNEAQ (reference sequence). The CDR3 is 11 amino acids. V shed 3 bases and J shed 16 bases, with 10 bases lying between them. This clonotype was seen repeatedly, ten times or more. Antigen specificity is unknown. The sequenced sample consisted of blood. The sequence derives from a girl between 10 and 17 years old with multiple sclerosis. The V call is TRBV7-9, the J call TRBJ1-6, with D tentatively TRBD1 (6 bases). Written as DNA, the CDR3 is TGTGCCAGCAGCTTCAGGGACAATCTCCACTTT. Its protein is CASSFRDNLHF.